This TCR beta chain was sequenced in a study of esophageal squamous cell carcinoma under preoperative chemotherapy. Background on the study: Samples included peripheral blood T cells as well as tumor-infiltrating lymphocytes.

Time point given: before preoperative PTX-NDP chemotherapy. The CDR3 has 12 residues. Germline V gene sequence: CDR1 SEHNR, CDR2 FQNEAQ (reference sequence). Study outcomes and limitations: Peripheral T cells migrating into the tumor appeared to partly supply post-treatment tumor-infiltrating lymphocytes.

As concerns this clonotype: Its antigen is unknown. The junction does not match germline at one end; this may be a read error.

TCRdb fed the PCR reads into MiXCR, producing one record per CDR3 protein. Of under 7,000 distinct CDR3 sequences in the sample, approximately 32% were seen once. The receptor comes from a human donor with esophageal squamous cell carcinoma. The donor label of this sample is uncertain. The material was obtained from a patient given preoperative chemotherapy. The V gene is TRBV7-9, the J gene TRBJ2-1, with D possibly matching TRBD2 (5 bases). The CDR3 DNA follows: TGTGCCAGCAGCTTTGAGGGAGACGAGGAGTACTTC. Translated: CASSFEGDEEYF. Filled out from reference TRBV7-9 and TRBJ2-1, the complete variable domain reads DTGVSQNPRHKITKRGQNVTFRCDPISEHNRLYWYRQTLGQGPEFLTYFQNEAQLEKSRLLSDRFSAERPKGSFSTLEIQRTEQGDSAMYLCASSFEGDEEYFGPGTRLTVL.